This T cell receptor (beta chain) was recovered during a study of T cell responses to AZD1222 COVID-19 vaccine. Study context: Samples with a second dose at about 4 or about 12 weeks were pooled together.

Worth noting for this clone: Its matching antigen is unknown.

Libraries were prepared by immunoSEQ multiplex PCR; TCRdb keeps only in-frame clonotypes and omits some of them. This sample has under 150,000 clones; 70% to 90% occur once, and the top ten carry about 10%. Study-wide results and limits: Donors skewed white British and female; clonal diversity was possibly underestimated. Scientists sampled the repertoires only once the peak T cell response had passed. Just five to seven people given AZD1222 tested seropositive at baseline.

Germline loops: CDR1 MNHEY, CDR2 SVGAGI. Trimming removed 2 bases at V and 9 bases at J, with 8 bases between. The CDR3 runs 11 residues. The sequences come from peripheral blood, collected on day 0 of AZD1222 vaccination. The TCR originated in an adult in good health. The chain recombines TRBV6-5 with TRBJ2-7; D call uncertain. CDR3 protein: CASSYARMQYF. The CDR3 nucleotides read TGTGCCAGCAGTTACGCCCGAATGCAGTACTTC.